This T cell receptor beta chain was found in a study of OX40 agonist ivuxolimab in advanced cancers. About the study as a whole: Ivuxolimab was a fully human IgG2 agonistic monoclonal antibody targeting the costimulatory receptor OX40 (CD134). Intravenous ivuxolimab was administered to patients every 2 weeks at six dose levels: 0.01, 0.1, 0.3, 1.5, 3 and 10 mg/kg. Among the roughly 54 dose-escalation patients, some 19 had hepatocellular carcinoma, about 15 melanoma, 9 renal cell carcinoma and 9 head and neck cancer. A male proportion of around 83% and a mean age of 60 years, ranging from 23 to 79, were recorded for the dose-escalation cohort. Patients were allowed to have had prior anti-PD-1, anti-PD-L1 or anti-CTLA-4 therapy, and 40% to 45% of the dose-escalation patients had previously received checkpoint inhibitors. Partial responses occurred in three dose-escalation patients, of whom one had hepatocellular carcinoma and two had cutaneous melanoma. Peripheral TCRbeta sequencing aimed to test whether ivuxolimab altered TCR sequence diversity and caused clonal T-cell expansion. The paper describes the monotherapy dose-escalation part (N of about 47 patients) of the phase I trial of ivuxolimab.

V is trimmed back by 5 bases and J by 2 bases, and the junction contains 6 bases that no gene match accounts for. CDR1 and CDR2, looked up from the germline V gene, are SGHAT and FQNNGV. There are 16 amino acids in the CDR3, from cysteine to phenylalanine inclusive. Only CDR3 DNA is held: 48 bases, read in frame from base 1. For sequencing of the TCRbeta CDR3 region, genomic DNA was extracted from the sorted cells. The immunoSEQ Assay was used for sequencing of TCRbeta CDR3 regions. Entries here come from immuneACCESS through TCRdb and include only in-frame sequences with V and J called. Some clones fail to appear in such tables; in the studies checked, an unresolved V gene covers under half of the shortfall, and the cause of the remainder is unknown. Here the sample has 35,000 to 40,000 clones; about 78% occur a single time. Roughly a fifth of the sample is in the top ten clones. Results the study describes overall, beyond this receptor: On average, CD8+ T cells showed more expanded clones than CD4+ T cells after ivuxolimab. Low levels of normalized T-cell clonal expansion were also shown by some nonresponding patients. Partial responders in the 0.1-3.0 mg/kg groups had among the lowest normalized peripheral clonal expansion, especially among CD8+ T cells. Antigen specificity was not determined for the clonally expanded peripheral T cells. At doses of 0.1 to 3.0 mg/kg, clonal expansion of both CD4+ and CD8+ T cells in blood was seen between baseline and week 6.

The trial excluded patients who had a history of autoimmune disease or were on systemic immunosuppression. In every dose cohort, peripheral blood was drawn for TCR sequencing at baseline, cycle 4 day 1, and cycle 7 day 1. Samples were obtained from an open-label, multicenter, first-in-human phase I dose-escalation trial of ivuxolimab. Adults with locally advanced or metastatic melanoma, renal cell carcinoma, hepatocellular carcinoma or head and neck squamous cell carcinoma were enrolled in the trial. Before TCR sequencing, CD4+ T cells and CD8+ T cells from peripheral blood were sorted into separate populations. With regard to this clone: Its binding antigen is unknown. No base quality information exists; no much larger clone differs at one position.

The chain links TRBV11-2 with TRBJ2-3; a stretch of 11 junction bases matches TRBD2. The TCR was taken from an adult with an advanced solid tumor such as melanoma, head and neck, liver or kidney cancer. This specimen consisted of CD4+ or CD8+ T cells sorted from blood, obtained in a trial of the OX40 agonist ivuxolimab. Read as DNA, the sequence is TGTGCCAGCAGCGACCGACTAGCGGGAACCACAGATACGCAGTATTTT. This yields the protein CASSDRLAGTTDTQYF.